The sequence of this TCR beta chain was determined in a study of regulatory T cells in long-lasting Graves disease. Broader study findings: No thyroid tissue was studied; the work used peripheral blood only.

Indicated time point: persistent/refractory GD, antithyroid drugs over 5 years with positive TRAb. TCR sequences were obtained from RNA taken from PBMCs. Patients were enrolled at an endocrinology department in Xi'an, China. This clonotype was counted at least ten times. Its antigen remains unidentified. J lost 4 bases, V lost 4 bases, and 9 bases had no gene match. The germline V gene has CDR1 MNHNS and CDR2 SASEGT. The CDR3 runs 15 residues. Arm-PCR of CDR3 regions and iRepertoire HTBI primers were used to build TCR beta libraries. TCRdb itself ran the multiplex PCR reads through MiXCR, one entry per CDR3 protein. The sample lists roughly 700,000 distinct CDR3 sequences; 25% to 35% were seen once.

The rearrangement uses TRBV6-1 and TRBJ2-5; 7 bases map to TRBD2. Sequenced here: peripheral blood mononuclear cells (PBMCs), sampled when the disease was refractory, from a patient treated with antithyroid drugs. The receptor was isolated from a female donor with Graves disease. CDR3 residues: CASSASRGVGETQYF. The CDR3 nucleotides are TGTGCCAGCAGTGCCTCCCGGGGGGTAGGAGAGACCCAGTACTTC.